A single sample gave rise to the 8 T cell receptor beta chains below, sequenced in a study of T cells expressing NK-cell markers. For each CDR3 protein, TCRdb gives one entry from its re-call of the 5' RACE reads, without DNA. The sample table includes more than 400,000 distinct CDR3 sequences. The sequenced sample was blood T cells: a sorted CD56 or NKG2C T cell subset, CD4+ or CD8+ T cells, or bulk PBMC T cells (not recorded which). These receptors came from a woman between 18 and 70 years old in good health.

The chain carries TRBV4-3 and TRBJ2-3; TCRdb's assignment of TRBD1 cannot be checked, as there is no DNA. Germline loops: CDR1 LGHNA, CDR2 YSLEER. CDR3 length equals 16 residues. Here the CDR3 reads CASSQETVPVEDTQYF.

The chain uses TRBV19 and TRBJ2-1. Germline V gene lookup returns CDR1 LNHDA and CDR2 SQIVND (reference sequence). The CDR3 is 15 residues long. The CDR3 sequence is CASSIWGFGYNEQFF.

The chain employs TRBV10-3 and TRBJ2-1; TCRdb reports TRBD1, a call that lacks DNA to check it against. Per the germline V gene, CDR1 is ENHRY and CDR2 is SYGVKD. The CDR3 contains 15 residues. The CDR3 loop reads CAITGPDRGSNEQFF.

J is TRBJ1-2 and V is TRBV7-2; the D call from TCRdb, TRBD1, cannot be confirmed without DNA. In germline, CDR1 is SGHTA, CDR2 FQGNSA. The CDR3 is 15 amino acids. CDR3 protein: CASSLAAGTNYGYTF.

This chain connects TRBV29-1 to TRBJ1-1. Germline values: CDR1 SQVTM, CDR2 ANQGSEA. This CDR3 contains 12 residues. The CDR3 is CSVPDRNTEAFF.

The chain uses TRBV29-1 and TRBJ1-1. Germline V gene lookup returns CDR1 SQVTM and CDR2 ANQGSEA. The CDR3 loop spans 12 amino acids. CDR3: CSGTDSNTEAFF.

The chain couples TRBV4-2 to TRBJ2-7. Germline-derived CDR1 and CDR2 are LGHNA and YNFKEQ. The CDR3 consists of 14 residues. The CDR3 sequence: CASSQDLRGYEQYF.

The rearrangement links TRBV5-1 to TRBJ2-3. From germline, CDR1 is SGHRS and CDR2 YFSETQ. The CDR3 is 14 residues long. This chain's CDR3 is CASSLAGSEDTQYF.